This is a list of T cell receptor beta chains from one sample in a study of blood T cell repertoires in COVID-19. Measured with immunoSEQ multiplex PCR; TCRdb has only the in-frame clones, and not every one. The sample gives approximately 270,000 clones, approximately 80% of which show up once; roughly 10% is in the top ten. The material sequenced was peripheral blood. These receptors were taken from an older man with acute or convalescent COVID-19. Each CDR3 is given with its conserved first and last residue. The D gene is left open where the match is weak. Part of the rows lack a size; the others show once, few, many or a class for expanded clones.

>-|TRBD1|TRBV18|TRBJ2-1
CASSPPVTGTAAYNEQFF
TGTGCCAGCTCACCACCGGTTACGGGGACAGCAGCCTACAATGAGCAGTTCTTC
>-|TRBD1|TRBV14|TRBJ2-7
CASSRLPGQGSYEQYF
TGTGCCAGCAGCCGGCTACCGGGACAGGGTTCCTACGAGCAGTACTTC
>-|TRBD1|TRBV6-2/TRBV6-3|TRBJ1-1
CASSYSTGGVNTEAFF
TGTGCCAGCAGTTACTCGACAGGGGGTGTGAACACTGAAGCTTTCTTT
>-|-|TRBV6-5|TRBJ1-2
CASSYSSQGTYGYTF
TGTGCCAGCAGTTACTCGTCGCAGGGTACCTATGGCTACACCTTC
>-|TRBD1|TRBV5-6|TRBJ1-4
CASSLGPGQGEKLFF
TGTGCCAGCAGCTTGGGGCCGGGACAGGGAGAAAAACTGTTTTTT
>once|-|TRBV2|TRBJ1-6
CASSLQGSYNSPLHF
TGTGCCAGCAGTCTACAGGGATCCTATAATTCACCCCTCCACTTT
>-|TRBD1|TRBV24-1|TRBJ2-1
CATRPGTGGSFEQFF
TGTGCCACCCGCCCCGGGACAGGGGGATCATTTGAGCAGTTCTTC
>-|TRBD1|TRBV5-5|TRBJ1-1
CASSLTGAGTEAFF
TGTGCCAGCAGCTTGACAGGGGCCGGGACTGAAGCTTTCTTT
>-|-|TRBV5-1|TRBJ2-1
CASSLLYGNEQFF
TGCGCCAGCAGCCTACTGTACGGGAATGAGCAGTTCTTC
>-|TRBD2|TRBV5-1|TRBJ2-1
CASSLSGSSYNEQFF
TGCGCCAGCAGCCTTAGCGGGAGCTCCTACAATGAGCAGTTCTTC
>-|TRBD2|TRBV14|TRBJ2-1
CASGTSGANEQFF
TGTGCCAGCGGGACTAGCGGGGCCAATGAGCAGTTCTTC
>once|-|TRBV12-3/TRBV12-4|TRBJ1-3
CASSLQTGNTIYF
TGTGCCAGCAGTCTACAGACTGGAAACACCATATATTTT
>few|TRBD1|TRBV9|TRBJ1-6
CASSEGTGNSPLHF
TGTGCCAGCAGCGAAGGGACAGGAAATTCACCCCTCCACTTT
>-|-|TRBV27|TRBJ2-1
CASSLSLGARTIYNEQFF
TGTGCCAGCAGTTTATCCTTAGGGGCCAGAACCATTTACAATGAGCAGTTCTTC
>-|-|TRBV19|TRBJ2-6
CASSIDPPGGYSGANVLTF
TGTGCCAGTAGTATAGACCCCCCGGGGGGCTACTCTGGGGCCAACGTCCTGACTTTC
>-|-|TRBV18|TRBJ2-3
CASSRGHPADTQYF
TGTGCCAGCTCTAGAGGACATCCGGCAGATACGCAGTATTTT
>-|-|TRBV6-2/TRBV6-3|TRBJ2-7
CASSPLPPRQGRVYEQYF
TGTGCCAGCAGCCCTCTACCACCCCGCCAGGGCAGAGTCTACGAGCAGTACTTC
>-|-|TRBV3-1/TRBV3-2|TRBJ2-5
CASSQDERTQYF
TGTGCCAGCAGCCAAGATGAGCGGACCCAGTACTTC
>once|TRBD2|TRBV29-1|TRBJ2-1
CSVARTSGSSNEQFF
TGCAGCGTAGCGAGGACTAGTGGTTCATCCAATGAGCAGTTCTTC
>-|TRBD2|TRBV10-3|TRBJ2-1
CAIRELAGGSNEQFF
TGTGCCATCAGAGAACTAGCGGGAGGGTCCAATGAGCAGTTCTTC
>-|-|TRBV3-1/TRBV3-2|TRBJ2-3
CASSQDLAPGTDTQYF
TGTGCCAGCAGCCAAGACCTAGCGCCCGGCACAGATACGCAGTATTTT
>-|TRBD1|TRBV4-2|TRBJ1-3
CASSQSGTAGNTIYF
TGTGCCAGCAGCCAATCCGGGACAGCGGGAAACACCATATATTTT
>-|-|TRBV24-1|TRBJ2-1
CATSDSNIRDEQFF
TGTGCCACCAGTGATTCCAATATACGCGATGAGCAGTTCTTC
>-|-|TRBV18|TRBJ2-5
CASSPQEGVQETQYF
TGTGCCAGCTCACCACAAGAGGGGGTGCAAGAGACCCAGTACTTC
>-|-|TRBV10-3|TRBJ2-7
CAISPRMDRGLRYEQYF
TGTGCCATCAGTCCTCGCATGGACAGAGGACTGCGATACGAGCAGTACTTC
>-|-|TRBV30|TRBJ1-6
CAWRNAGLSGSPLHF
TGTGCCTGGAGGAACGCCGGCCTGAGCGGATCACCCCTCCACTTT
>-|TRBD1|TRBV18|TRBJ2-7
CASSRTGNSYEQYF
TGTGCCAGCTCACGGACAGGGAACTCCTACGAGCAGTACTTC
>-|TRBD1|TRBV4-1|TRBJ2-6
CASSRDRVTGANVLTF
TGCGCCAGCAGCCGCGACAGGGTTACTGGGGCCAACGTCCTGACTTTC
>once|TRBD1|TRBV7-8|TRBJ1-2
CASSLAQTGGRGYTF
TGTGCCAGCAGCTTAGCCCAAACAGGGGGCCGGGGCTACACCTTC
>-|TRBD1|TRBV12-5|TRBJ1-5
CASIPGTEGNQPQHF
TGTGCTAGTATCCCCGGGACAGAGGGCAATCAGCCCCAGCATTTT
>-|-|TRBV18|TRBJ1-5
CASSPDTNQPQHF
TGTGCCAGCTCACCAGACACGAATCAGCCCCAGCATTTT
>-|TRBD1|TRBV18|TRBJ2-7
CASSSIRQGAGHEQYF
TGTGCCAGCTCGTCGATCCGACAGGGGGCGGGACACGAGCAGTACTTC
>-|TRBD2|TRBV6-2/TRBV6-3|TRBJ2-1
CASSYSGLAGSEQFF
TGTGCCAGCAGTTACTCGGGACTAGCGGGCAGTGAGCAGTTCTTC
>-|-|TRBV24-1|TRBJ2-2
CATSDPRAYGSTGELFF
TGTGCCACCAGTGATCCGAGGGCGTACGGTAGCACCGGGGAGCTGTTTTTT
>-|-|TRBV18|TRBJ2-5
CASSPNKGETQYF
TGTGCCAGCTCCCCTAACAAGGGGGAGACCCAGTACTTC
>-|-|TRBV11-2|TRBJ2-1
CASRLVGRGSYNEQFF
TGTGCCAGCAGGCTAGTCGGGCGGGGCTCATACAATGAGCAGTTCTTC
>-|TRBD1|TRBV6-2/TRBV6-3|TRBJ2-1
CASSYSIGLGTGYNEQFF
TGTGCCAGCAGTTACTCGATAGGTCTGGGGACAGGCTACAATGAGCAGTTCTTC
>few|TRBD2|TRBV7-3|TRBJ2-3
CASSSGTSRRSTDTQYF
TGTGCCAGCAGCTCCGGGACTAGCCGGAGGAGCACAGATACGCAGTATTTT
>-|TRBD1|TRBV28|TRBJ2-7
CASSTPTGGQYEQYF
TGTGCCAGCAGTACTCCTACAGGGGGCCAGTACGAGCAGTACTTC
>-|TRBD1|TRBV19|TRBJ1-2
CASSMDRVTFGYTF
TGTGCCAGTAGTATGGACAGGGTGACTTTTGGCTACACCTTC
>-|-|TRBV23-1|TRBJ1-1
CASSQSPPGYTEAFF
TGCGCCAGCAGTCAATCCCCTCCGGGATATACTGAAGCTTTCTTT
>-|TRBD1|TRBV10-3|TRBJ1-2
CAISSRGRAGGFFGYTF
TGTGCCATCAGTTCAAGGGGTCGAGCAGGGGGCTTCTTTGGCTACACCTTC
>-|-|TRBV2|TRBJ2-1
CASSELRSFNEQFF
TGTGCCAGCAGTGAGCTTAGAAGCTTCAATGAGCAGTTCTTC
>-|TRBD2|TRBV6-6|TRBJ2-1
CASSSPQRGYNEQFF
TGTGCCAGCAGTTCCCCCCAGCGGGGCTACAATGAGCAGTTCTTC
>-|TRBD1|TRBV7-2|TRBJ1-3
CASSFWDRAGNTIYF
TGTGCCAGCAGCTTCTGGGACAGGGCTGGAAACACCATATATTTT
>-|-|TRBV5-1|TRBJ1-2
CASSLGGTGNYGYTF
TGCGCCAGCAGCTTGGGGGGCACAGGGAACTATGGCTACACCTTC
>-|-|TRBV14|TRBJ2-2
CASSQVQGHTGELFF
TGTGCCAGCAGCCAAGTACAGGGACACACCGGGGAGCTGTTTTTT
>-|-|TRBV19|TRBJ2-5
CASHSGVGETQYF
TGTGCCAGTCACTCCGGGGTCGGGGAGACCCAGTACTTC
>-|-|TRBV19|TRBJ2-3
CASSSGSTDTQYF
TGTGCCAGTAGTAGCGGGAGCACAGATACGCAGTATTTT
>-|-|TRBV6-5|TRBJ1-6
CASSYGDTSPLHF
TGTGCCAGCAGTTACGGGGACACCTCACCCCTCCACTTT
>-|TRBD2|TRBV5-4|TRBJ2-7
CASSFREALGEQYF
TGTGCCAGCAGCTTCCGGGAGGCCCTTGGAGAGCAGTACTTC
>-|TRBD1|TRBV6-5|TRBJ2-7
CASSLDRGYEQYF
TGTGCCAGCAGTTTGGACAGGGGTTACGAGCAGTACTTC
>-|TRBD1|TRBV18|TRBJ2-1
CASSRTGDVQFEQFF
TGTGCCAGCTCCCGGACAGGGGACGTCCAATTCGAGCAGTTCTTC
>-|-|TRBV24-1|TRBJ2-1
CATSDFGREQFF
TGTGCCACCAGTGATTTCGGCAGGGAGCAGTTCTTC
>few|-|TRBV11-2|TRBJ1-5
CASSLSGNQPQHF
TGTGCCAGCAGCTTATCGGGTAATCAGCCCCAGCATTTT
>-|TRBD1|TRBV5-1|TRBJ2-2
CASSHGQGALPGRGTGELFF
TGCGCCAGCAGCCACGGACAGGGGGCGCTTCCAGGGCGGGGGACCGGGGAGCTGTTTTTT
>few|-|TRBV5-5|TRBJ1-5
CASSLRGISNQPQHF
TGTGCCAGCAGCTTGAGGGGGATTAGCAATCAGCCCCAGCATTTT